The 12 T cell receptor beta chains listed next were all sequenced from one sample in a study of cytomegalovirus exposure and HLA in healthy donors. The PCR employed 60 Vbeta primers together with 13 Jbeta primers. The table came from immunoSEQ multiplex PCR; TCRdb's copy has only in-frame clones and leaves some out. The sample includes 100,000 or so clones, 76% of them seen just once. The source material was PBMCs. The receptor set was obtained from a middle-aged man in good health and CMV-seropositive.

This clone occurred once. Here the CDR3 reads CASSLIWDSTEAFF. The CDR3 coding sequence is TGTGCCAGCAGCTTAATTTGGGACAGCACTGAAGCTTTCTTT. This chain uses TRBV5-4 with TRBJ1-1; 7 nucleotides align to TRBD1. The junction had 5 bases not matched to a gene; V was cut back by 2 bases and J by 4 bases. In germline, CDR1 is SGHNT, CDR2 YYREEE (reference sequence). There are 14 residues in the CDR3.

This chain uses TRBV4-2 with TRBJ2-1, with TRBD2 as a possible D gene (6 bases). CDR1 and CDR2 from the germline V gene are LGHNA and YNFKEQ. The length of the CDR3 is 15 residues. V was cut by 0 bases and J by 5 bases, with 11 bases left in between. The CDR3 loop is CASSQERDFHNEQFF. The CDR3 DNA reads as TGTGCCAGCAGCCAAGAGAGGGACTTCCACAATGAGCAGTTCTTC.

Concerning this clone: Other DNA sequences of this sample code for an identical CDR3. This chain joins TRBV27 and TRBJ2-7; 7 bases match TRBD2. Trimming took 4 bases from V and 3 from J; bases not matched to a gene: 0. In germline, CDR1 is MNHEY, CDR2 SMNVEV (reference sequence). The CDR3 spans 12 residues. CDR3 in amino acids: CASSSSGYEQYF. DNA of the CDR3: TGTGCCAGCAGTTCTAGCGGCTACGAGCAGTACTTC.

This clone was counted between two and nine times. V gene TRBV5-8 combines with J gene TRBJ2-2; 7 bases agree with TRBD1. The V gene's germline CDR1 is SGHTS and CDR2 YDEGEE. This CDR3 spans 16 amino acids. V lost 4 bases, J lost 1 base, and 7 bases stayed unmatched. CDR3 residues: CASSHLTGENTGELFF. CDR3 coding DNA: TGTGCCAGCAGCCACCTTACAGGGGAGAACACCGGGGAGCTGTTTTTT.

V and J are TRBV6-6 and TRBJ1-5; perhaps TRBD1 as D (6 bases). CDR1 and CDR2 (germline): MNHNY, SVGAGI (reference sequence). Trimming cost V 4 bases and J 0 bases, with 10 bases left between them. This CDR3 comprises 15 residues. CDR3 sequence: CASSSGQYSNQPQHF. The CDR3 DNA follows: TGTGCCAGCAGTTCCGGACAGTATAGCAATCAGCCCCAGCATTTT.

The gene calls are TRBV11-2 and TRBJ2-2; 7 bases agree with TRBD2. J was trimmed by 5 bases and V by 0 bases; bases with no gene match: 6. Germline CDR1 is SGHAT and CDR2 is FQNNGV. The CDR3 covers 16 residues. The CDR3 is CASSLDFGGGTGELFF. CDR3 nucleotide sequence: TGTGCCAGCAGCTTAGATTTTGGGGGAGGGACCGGGGAGCTGTTTTTT.

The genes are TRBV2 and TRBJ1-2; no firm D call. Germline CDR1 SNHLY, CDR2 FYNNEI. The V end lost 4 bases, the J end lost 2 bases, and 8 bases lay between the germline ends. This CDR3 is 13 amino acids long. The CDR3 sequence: CASSAGWNYGYTF. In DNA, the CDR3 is TGTGCCAGCAGTGCCGGGTGGAACTATGGCTACACCTTC. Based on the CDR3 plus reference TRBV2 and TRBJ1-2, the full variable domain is EPEVTQTPSHQVTQMGQEVILRCVPISNHLYFYWYRQILGQKVEFLVSFYNNEISEKSEIFDDQFSVERPDGSNFTLKIRSTKLEDSAMYFCASSAGWNYGYTFGSGTRLTVV.

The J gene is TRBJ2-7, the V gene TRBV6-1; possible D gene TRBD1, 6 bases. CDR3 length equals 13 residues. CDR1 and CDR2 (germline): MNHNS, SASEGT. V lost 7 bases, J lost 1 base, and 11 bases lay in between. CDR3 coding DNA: TGTGCCAGCAACAGGGTGGGGTCCTACGAGCAGTACTTC. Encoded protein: CASNRVGSYEQYF.

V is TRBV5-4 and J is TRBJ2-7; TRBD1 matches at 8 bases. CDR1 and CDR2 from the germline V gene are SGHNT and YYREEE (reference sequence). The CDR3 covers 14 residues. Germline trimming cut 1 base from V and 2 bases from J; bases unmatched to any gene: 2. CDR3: CASSLKTGAYEQYF. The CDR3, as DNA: TGTGCCAGCAGCTTGAAGACAGGGGCCTACGAGCAGTACTTC.

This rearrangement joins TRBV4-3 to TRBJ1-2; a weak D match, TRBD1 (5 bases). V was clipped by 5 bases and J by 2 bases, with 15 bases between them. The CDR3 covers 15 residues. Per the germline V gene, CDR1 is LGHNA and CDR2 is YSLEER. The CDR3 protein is CASSETGAPNYGYTF. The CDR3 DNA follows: TGCGCCAGCAGCGAAACAGGAGCCCCCAACTATGGCTACACCTTC.

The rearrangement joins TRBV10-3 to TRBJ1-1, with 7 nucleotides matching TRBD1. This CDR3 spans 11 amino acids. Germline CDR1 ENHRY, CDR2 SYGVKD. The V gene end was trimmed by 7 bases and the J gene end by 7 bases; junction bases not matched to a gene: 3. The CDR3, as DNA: TGTGCCATCACCCGACAGGGTGAAGCTTTCTTT. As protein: CAITRQGEAFF.

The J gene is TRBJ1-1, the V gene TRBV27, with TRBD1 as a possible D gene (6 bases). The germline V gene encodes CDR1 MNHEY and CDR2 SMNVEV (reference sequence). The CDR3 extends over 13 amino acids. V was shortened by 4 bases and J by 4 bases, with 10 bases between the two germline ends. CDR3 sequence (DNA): TGTGCCAGCAGTTGGACAGTCGGCACTGAAGCTTTCTTT. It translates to CASSWTVGTEAFF.